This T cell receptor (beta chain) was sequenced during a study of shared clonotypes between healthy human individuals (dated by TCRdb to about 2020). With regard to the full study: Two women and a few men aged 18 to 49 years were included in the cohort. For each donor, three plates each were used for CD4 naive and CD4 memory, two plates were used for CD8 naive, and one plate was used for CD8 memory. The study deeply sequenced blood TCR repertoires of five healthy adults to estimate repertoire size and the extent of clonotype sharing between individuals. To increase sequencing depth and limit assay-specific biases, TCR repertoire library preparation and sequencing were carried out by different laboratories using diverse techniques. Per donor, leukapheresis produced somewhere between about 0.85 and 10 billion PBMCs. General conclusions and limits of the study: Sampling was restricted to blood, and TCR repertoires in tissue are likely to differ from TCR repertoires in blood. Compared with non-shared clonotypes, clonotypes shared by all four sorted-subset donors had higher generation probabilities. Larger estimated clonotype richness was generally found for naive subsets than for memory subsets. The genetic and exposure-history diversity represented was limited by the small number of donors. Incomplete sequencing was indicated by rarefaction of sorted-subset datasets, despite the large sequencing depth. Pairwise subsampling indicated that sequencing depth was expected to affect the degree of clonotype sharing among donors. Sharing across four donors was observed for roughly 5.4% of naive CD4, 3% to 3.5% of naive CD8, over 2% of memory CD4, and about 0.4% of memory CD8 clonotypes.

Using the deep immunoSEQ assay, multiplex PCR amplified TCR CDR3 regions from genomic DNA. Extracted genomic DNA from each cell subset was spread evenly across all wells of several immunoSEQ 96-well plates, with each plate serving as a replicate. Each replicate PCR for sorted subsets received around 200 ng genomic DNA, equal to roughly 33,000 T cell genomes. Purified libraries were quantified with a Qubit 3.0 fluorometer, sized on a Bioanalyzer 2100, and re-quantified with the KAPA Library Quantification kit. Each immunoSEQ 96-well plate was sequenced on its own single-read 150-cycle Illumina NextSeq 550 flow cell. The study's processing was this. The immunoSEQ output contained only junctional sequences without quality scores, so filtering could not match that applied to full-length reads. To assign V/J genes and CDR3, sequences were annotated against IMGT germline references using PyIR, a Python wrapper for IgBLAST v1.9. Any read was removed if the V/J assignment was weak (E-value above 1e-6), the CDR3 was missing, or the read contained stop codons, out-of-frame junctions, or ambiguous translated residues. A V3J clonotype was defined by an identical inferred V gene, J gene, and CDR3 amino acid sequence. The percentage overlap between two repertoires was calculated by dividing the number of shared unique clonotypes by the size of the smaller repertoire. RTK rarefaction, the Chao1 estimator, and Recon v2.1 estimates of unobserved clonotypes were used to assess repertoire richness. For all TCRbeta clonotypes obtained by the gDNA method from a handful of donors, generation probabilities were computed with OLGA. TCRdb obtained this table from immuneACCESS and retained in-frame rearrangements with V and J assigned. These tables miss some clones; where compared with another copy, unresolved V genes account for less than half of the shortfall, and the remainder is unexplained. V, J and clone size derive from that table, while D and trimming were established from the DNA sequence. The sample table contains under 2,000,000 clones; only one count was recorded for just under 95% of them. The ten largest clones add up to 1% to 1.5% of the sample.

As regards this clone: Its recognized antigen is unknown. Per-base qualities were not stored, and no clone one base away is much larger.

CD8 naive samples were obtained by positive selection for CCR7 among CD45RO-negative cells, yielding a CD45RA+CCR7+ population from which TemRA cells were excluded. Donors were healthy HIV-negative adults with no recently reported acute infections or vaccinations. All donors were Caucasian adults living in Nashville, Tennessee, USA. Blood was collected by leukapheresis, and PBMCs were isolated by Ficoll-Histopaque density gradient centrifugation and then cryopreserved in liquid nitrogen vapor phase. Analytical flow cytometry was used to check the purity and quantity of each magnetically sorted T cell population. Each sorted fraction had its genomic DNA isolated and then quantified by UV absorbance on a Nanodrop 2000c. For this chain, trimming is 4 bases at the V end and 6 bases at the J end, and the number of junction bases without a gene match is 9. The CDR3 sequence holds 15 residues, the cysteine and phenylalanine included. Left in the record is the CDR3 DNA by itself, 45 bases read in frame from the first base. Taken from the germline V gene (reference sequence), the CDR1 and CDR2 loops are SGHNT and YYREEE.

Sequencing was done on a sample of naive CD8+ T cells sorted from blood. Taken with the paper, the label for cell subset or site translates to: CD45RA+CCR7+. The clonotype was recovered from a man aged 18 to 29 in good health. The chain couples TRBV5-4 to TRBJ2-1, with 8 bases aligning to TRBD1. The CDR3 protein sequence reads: CASSTGGSLGNEQFF. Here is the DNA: TGTGCCAGCAGCACAGGGGGTTCGCTGGGCAATGAGCAGTTCTTC.